Listed below are T cell receptor beta chains from one sample, sequenced in a study of blood T cells in healthy people across ages. TCRdb used MiXCR to reprocess the 5' RACE reads, holding one entry per CDR3 protein. Among roughly 800,000 distinct CDR3 sequences, roughly 24% were seen once, and the ten largest hold under 3%. The same data also went into a second study, on T cells of mothers and their children.

The sequenced sample was blood. These receptors originate from a boy aged 5-17 years in good health. Each CDR3 is given with its conserved first and last residue. The order of the fields is J gene, clone size, V gene, D gene, CDR3 protein, CDR3 DNA. The D gene is left open where the match is weak. Where a row states a size, it is once, few, many or the class of an expanded clone; other rows omit it.

j_call: TRBJ1-2
clone_size: few
v_call: TRBV4-1
d_call: NA
cdr3_aa: CASSQVSRNYGYTF
cdr3_nt: TGCGCCAGCAGCCAAGTTTCCAGAAACTATGGCTACACCTTC

j_call: TRBJ1-1
clone_size: NA
v_call: TRBV29-1
d_call: NA
cdr3_aa: CSVEDSGGVPEAFF
cdr3_nt: TGCAGCGTTGAAGACTCGGGTGGGGTGCCTGAAGCTTTCTTT

j_call: TRBJ2-5
clone_size: NA
v_call: TRBV2
d_call: NA
cdr3_aa: CASSWDSRETQYF
cdr3_nt: TGTGCCAGCAGTTGGGACTCGCGGGAGACCCAGTACTTC

j_call: TRBJ2-7
clone_size: NA
v_call: TRBV6-4
d_call: NA
cdr3_aa: CASGRAYEQYF
cdr3_nt: TGTGCCAGCGGACGGGCCTACGAGCAGTACTTC

j_call: TRBJ2-1
clone_size: NA
v_call: TRBV5-5
d_call: NA
cdr3_aa: CASSALGAGNNEQFF
cdr3_nt: TGTGCCAGCAGCGCCCTCGGGGCGGGAAACAATGAGCAGTTCTTC

j_call: TRBJ2-4
clone_size: NA
v_call: TRBV27
d_call: TRBD1
cdr3_aa: CASSGQGNIQYF
cdr3_nt: TGTGCCAGCAGCGGACAGGGAAACATTCAGTACTTC

j_call: TRBJ2-1
clone_size: NA
v_call: TRBV7-9
d_call: TRBD1
cdr3_aa: CASSPASGTGGGNEQFF
cdr3_nt: TGTGCCAGCAGCCCCGCCTCCGGGACAGGGGGTGGGAATGAGCAGTTCTTC

j_call: TRBJ2-5
clone_size: NA
v_call: TRBV5-1
d_call: NA
cdr3_aa: CACSQQETQYF
cdr3_nt: TGCGCCTGCAGCCAGCAAGAGACCCAGTACTTC

j_call: TRBJ2-4
clone_size: many
v_call: TRBV7-2
d_call: NA
cdr3_aa: CASSFRQFLAKNIQYF
cdr3_nt: TGTGCCAGCAGCTTCAGACAGTTCCTAGCCAAAAACATTCAGTACTTC

j_call: TRBJ2-1
clone_size: NA
v_call: TRBV10-3
d_call: TRBD2
cdr3_aa: CAASGGPINNEQFF
cdr3_nt: TGTGCCGCTTCGGGGGGGCCTATTAACAATGAGCAGTTCTTC

j_call: TRBJ1-1
clone_size: few
v_call: TRBV2
d_call: NA
cdr3_aa: CASRGSTSGPRNTEAFF
cdr3_nt: TGTGCCAGCAGGGGATCCACGTCGGGCCCCAGGAACACTGAAGCTTTCTTT

j_call: TRBJ2-7
clone_size: few
v_call: TRBV5-1
d_call: TRBD1
cdr3_aa: CASSPEGATEQHF
cdr3_nt: TGCGCCAGCAGCCCTGAGGGGGCTACCGAGCAGCACTTC

j_call: TRBJ1-1
clone_size: NA
v_call: TRBV6-1
d_call: TRBD1
cdr3_aa: CASGQGSEAFF
cdr3_nt: TGTGCCAGCGGACAGGGGTCTGAAGCTTTCTTT

j_call: TRBJ2-4
clone_size: NA
v_call: TRBV29-1
d_call: NA
cdr3_aa: CSVEDSQSSKNIQYF
cdr3_nt: TGCAGCGTTGAAGACAGTCAGTCCTCCAAAAACATTCAGTACTTC

j_call: TRBJ1-1
clone_size: few
v_call: TRBV20-1
d_call: NA
cdr3_aa: CSAGSVNTEAFF
cdr3_nt: TGCAGTGCAGGGTCCGTGAACACTGAAGCTTTCTTT

j_call: TRBJ1-2
clone_size: NA
v_call: TRBV2
d_call: TRBD1
cdr3_aa: CASSEAGIRDRGSYGYTF
cdr3_nt: TGTGCCAGCAGTGAAGCGGGGATCCGGGACAGGGGATCCTATGGCTACACCTTC

j_call: TRBJ2-1
clone_size: many
v_call: TRBV7-7
d_call: NA
cdr3_aa: CASSPRLENEQFF
cdr3_nt: TGTGCCAGCAGCCCCCGGCTGGAGAATGAGCAGTTCTTC

j_call: TRBJ2-5
clone_size: few
v_call: TRBV5-1
d_call: TRBD2
cdr3_aa: CASTPGERGFGETQYF
cdr3_nt: TGCGCCAGCACCCCGGGAGAGCGGGGGTTCGGAGAGACCCAGTACTTC

j_call: TRBJ2-4
clone_size: NA
v_call: TRBV3-1
d_call: NA
cdr3_aa: CASSQGRSSAQYF
cdr3_nt: TGTGCCAGCAGCCAAGGAAGGTCTTCCGCCCAGTACTTC

j_call: TRBJ2-1
clone_size: NA
v_call: TRBV3-1
d_call: TRBD1
cdr3_aa: CASSQVGRGRGNEQFF
cdr3_nt: TGTGCCAGCAGCCAAGTAGGCAGGGGGAGAGGCAATGAGCAGTTCTTC

j_call: TRBJ2-7
clone_size: NA
v_call: TRBV28
d_call: TRBD1
cdr3_aa: CATHRQGIPYEQYF
cdr3_nt: TGTGCCACACACAGACAGGGTATCCCCTACGAGCAGTACTTC

j_call: TRBJ2-5
clone_size: NA
v_call: TRBV4-1
d_call: TRBD2
cdr3_aa: CASSRASGGADETQYF
cdr3_nt: TGCGCCAGCAGCCGCGCTAGCGGGGGGGCCGATGAGACCCAGTACTTC

j_call: TRBJ1-1
clone_size: NA
v_call: TRBV20-1
d_call: TRBD1
cdr3_aa: CSARSPTGEVTEAFF
cdr3_nt: TGCAGTGCTAGATCCCCTACAGGGGAGGTCACTGAAGCTTTCTTT

j_call: TRBJ2-1
clone_size: NA
v_call: TRBV12-3/TRBV12-4
d_call: NA
cdr3_aa: CASSLNLQAPNEQFF
cdr3_nt: TGTGCCAGCAGTTTAAACCTCCAGGCCCCCAATGAGCAGTTCTTC

j_call: TRBJ2-7
clone_size: many
v_call: TRBV28
d_call: TRBD1
cdr3_aa: CASTPGQGAYEQYF
cdr3_nt: TGTGCCAGCACTCCGGGACAGGGGGCATACGAGCAGTACTTC

j_call: TRBJ2-4
clone_size: few
v_call: TRBV5-5
d_call: NA
cdr3_aa: CASSMDSLAKNIQYF
cdr3_nt: TGTGCCAGCAGCATGGACAGCCTAGCCAAAAACATTCAGTACTTC

j_call: TRBJ1-4
clone_size: few
v_call: TRBV6-5
d_call: TRBD1
cdr3_aa: CALDRLNEKLFF
cdr3_nt: TGTGCCTTGGACAGGCTAAACGAAAAACTGTTTTTT

j_call: TRBJ2-5
clone_size: NA
v_call: TRBV28
d_call: TRBD1
cdr3_aa: CASSYRGRGPKGETQYF
cdr3_nt: TGTGCCAGCAGCTACAGGGGTAGGGGCCCAAAGGGTGAGACCCAGTACTTC

j_call: TRBJ2-3
clone_size: NA
v_call: TRBV12-3/TRBV12-4
d_call: TRBD2
cdr3_aa: CASSLGPHSGTSGGYPSTDTQYF
cdr3_nt: TGTGCCAGCAGTTTAGGACCACATTCCGGGACTAGCGGGGGTTACCCTAGCACAGATACGCAGTATTTT

j_call: TRBJ2-1
clone_size: many
v_call: TRBV6-5
d_call: NA
cdr3_aa: CASSLGQNEQFF
cdr3_nt: TGTGCCAGCAGCCTCGGACAAAATGAGCAGTTCTTC

j_call: TRBJ1-5
clone_size: NA
v_call: TRBV2
d_call: TRBD1
cdr3_aa: CASILDRGPQPQHF
cdr3_nt: TGTGCCAGCATTCTCGACAGGGGGCCTCAGCCCCAGCATTTT

j_call: TRBJ2-5
clone_size: NA
v_call: TRBV10-3
d_call: TRBD1
cdr3_aa: CAISPGQGAWEQYF
cdr3_nt: TGTGCCATCAGTCCGGGACAGGGGGCGTGGGAGCAGTACTTC

j_call: TRBJ2-5
clone_size: NA
v_call: TRBV5-1
d_call: NA
cdr3_aa: CASSLGAADGETQYF
cdr3_nt: TGCGCCAGCAGCTTGGGAGCGGCCGATGGGGAGACCCAGTACTTC

j_call: TRBJ1-3
clone_size: few
v_call: TRBV5-1
d_call: NA
cdr3_aa: CASSAPSPSGNTIYF
cdr3_nt: TGCGCCAGCAGCGCTCCATCCCCCTCTGGAAACACCATATATTTT

j_call: TRBJ2-6
clone_size: NA
v_call: TRBV4-1
d_call: TRBD2
cdr3_aa: CASSPRSGGNSGANVLTF
cdr3_nt: TGCGCCAGCAGCCCCAGGAGCGGGGGGAACTCTGGGGCCAACGTCCTGACTTTC

j_call: TRBJ2-5
clone_size: once
v_call: TRBV28
d_call: TRBD1
cdr3_aa: CASSLGDSLQRETQYF
cdr3_nt: TGTGCCAGCAGTTTGGGGGACAGCTTACAACGGGAGACCCAGTACTTC

j_call: TRBJ2-5
clone_size: few
v_call: TRBV5-1
d_call: NA
cdr3_aa: CASSLEAGGSVETQYF
cdr3_nt: TGCGCCAGCAGCTTAGAAGCCGGGGGATCGGTAGAGACCCAGTACTTC

j_call: TRBJ2-5
clone_size: few
v_call: TRBV7-6
d_call: NA
cdr3_aa: CASSLEGEAQYF
cdr3_nt: TGTGCCAGCAGCTTAGAGGGGGAGGCCCAGTACTTC

j_call: TRBJ2-3
clone_size: NA
v_call: TRBV3-1
d_call: NA
cdr3_aa: CASSQGPFATQYF
cdr3_nt: TGTGCCAGCAGCCAAGGTCCGTTTGCTACGCAGTATTTT

j_call: TRBJ2-3
clone_size: NA
v_call: TRBV5-1
d_call: TRBD2
cdr3_aa: CASSPGGRGGTDTQYF
cdr3_nt: TGCGCCAGCAGCCCCGGTGGGCGGGGGGGCACAGATACGCAGTATTTT

j_call: TRBJ2-1
clone_size: few
v_call: TRBV3-1
d_call: TRBD2
cdr3_aa: CASSQMSAGGEQFF
cdr3_nt: TGTGCCAGCAGCCAAATGTCAGCGGGGGGGGAGCAGTTCTTC

j_call: TRBJ2-7
clone_size: NA
v_call: TRBV27
d_call: TRBD1
cdr3_aa: CASSLPRTGGRREQYF
cdr3_nt: TGTGCCAGCAGTTTACCCCGGACAGGGGGTAGGCGCGAGCAGTACTTC

j_call: TRBJ1-2
clone_size: NA
v_call: TRBV18
d_call: NA
cdr3_aa: CASSPLYGDNYGYTF
cdr3_nt: TGTGCCAGCTCACCACTTTACGGTGATAACTATGGCTACACCTTC

j_call: TRBJ2-7
clone_size: NA
v_call: TRBV20-1
d_call: NA
cdr3_aa: CSARKVSYEQYF
cdr3_nt: TGCAGTGCTAGAAAGGTCTCCTACGAGCAGTACTTC

j_call: TRBJ2-5
clone_size: few
v_call: TRBV11-1
d_call: TRBD1
cdr3_aa: CASSKDRARIETQYF
cdr3_nt: TGTGCCAGCAGCAAGGACAGGGCAAGGATAGAGACCCAGTACTTC

j_call: TRBJ2-5
clone_size: few
v_call: TRBV27
d_call: TRBD2
cdr3_aa: CASSPLGGAFETQYF
cdr3_nt: TGTGCCAGCAGTCCGCTCGGGGGGGCCTTTGAGACCCAGTACTTC

j_call: TRBJ2-5
clone_size: NA
v_call: TRBV6-1
d_call: NA
cdr3_aa: CASSEIRAETQYF
cdr3_nt: TGTGCCAGCAGTGAAATTCGGGCAGAGACCCAGTACTTC

j_call: TRBJ2-1
clone_size: NA
v_call: TRBV10-3
d_call: NA
cdr3_aa: CATSPGPTVFEQFF
cdr3_nt: TGTGCCACCAGTCCCGGGCCGACCGTTTTTGAGCAGTTCTTC

j_call: TRBJ2-7
clone_size: NA
v_call: TRBV28
d_call: NA
cdr3_aa: CASKGRAQWRNYEQYF
cdr3_nt: TGTGCCAGCAAGGGCAGGGCCCAATGGCGGAACTACGAGCAGTACTTC

j_call: TRBJ1-2
clone_size: NA
v_call: TRBV4-2
d_call: NA
cdr3_aa: CASSQIGTAYGYTF
cdr3_nt: TGTGCCAGCAGCCAAATTGGGACGGCTTATGGCTACACCTTC

j_call: TRBJ1-5
clone_size: NA
v_call: TRBV20-1
d_call: TRBD1
cdr3_aa: CSATRGREQPQHF
cdr3_nt: TGCAGTGCTACCAGGGGGCGCGAGCAGCCCCAGCATTTT

j_call: TRBJ2-7
clone_size: NA
v_call: TRBV4-2
d_call: TRBD1
cdr3_aa: CASSQGTGVSPQQYF
cdr3_nt: TGTGCCAGCAGCCAAGGGACAGGGGTTTCCCCCCAGCAGTACTTC

j_call: TRBJ2-1
clone_size: few
v_call: TRBV3-1
d_call: TRBD1
cdr3_aa: CASSQGVNNEQFF
cdr3_nt: TGTGCCAGCTCCCAGGGGGTTAACAATGAGCAGTTCTTC

j_call: TRBJ2-5
clone_size: few
v_call: TRBV7-3
d_call: NA
cdr3_aa: CASSLYWGAQETQYF
cdr3_nt: TGTGCCAGCAGCTTATATTGGGGGGCGCAAGAGACCCAGTACTTC

j_call: TRBJ2-7
clone_size: NA
v_call: TRBV7-3
d_call: NA
cdr3_aa: CASSLGRAHEQYF
cdr3_nt: TGTGCCAGCAGCTTAGGCAGGGCCCACGAGCAGTACTTC